The 16 T cell receptor beta chains listed next were all sequenced from one sample in a study of PD-1 blockade in classical Hodgkin lymphoma. The time point here: newly diagnosed, previously untreated cHL patient sample. Clones were sequenced by immunoSEQ multiplex PCR, and TCRdb holds only the in-frame ones, with some missing. The sample has roughly 70,000 clones, 93% seen once. Sequenced input: peripheral blood mononuclear cells (PBMCs). The receptors originated from a human donor with classical Hodgkin lymphoma.

The V call is TRBV18, the J call TRBJ1-4, with D possibly matching TRBD1 (5 bases). Looked up from germline, CDR1 is KGHSH and CDR2 is LQKENI. This CDR3 has 16 residues. Trimming pared 4 bases from V and 7 bases from J, leaving 19 bases between. This CDR3 is CASSLDAGAGGEKLFF. CDR3 coding DNA: TGTGCCAGCTCACTAGATGCCGGGGCCGGGGGTGAAAAACTGTTTTTT.

The chain recombines TRBV19 with TRBJ1-1; 9 bases map to TRBD1. CDR1 is LNHDA and CDR2 is SQIVND in the germline V gene (reference sequence). V shed 7 bases and J 4 bases; nucleotides not matched to a gene: 10. The CDR3 has 15 amino acids. The DNA of the CDR3 is TGTGCCAGTATTCGTGCCGGGACAGGGACCACTGAAGCTTTCTTT. Protein product: CASIRAGTGTTEAFF. Full variable domain (outside the CDR3, taken from reference TRBV19 and TRBJ1-1): DGGITQSPKYLFRKEGQNVTLSCEQNLNHDAMYWYRQDPGQGLRLIYYSQIVNDFQKGDIAEGYSVSREKKESFPLTVTSAQKNPTAFYLCASIRAGTGTTEAFFGQGTRLTVV.

This clone appeared a few times. The chain joins TRBV19 to TRBJ1-1; TRBD1 is a possible D gene (6 bases). Trimming cost V 5 bases and J 0 bases, with 10 bases left between them. The V gene's germline CDR1 is LNHDA and CDR2 SQIVND (reference sequence). This CDR3 contains 14 residues. This CDR3 is CASSQDSLNTEAFF. DNA of the CDR3: TGTGCCAGTAGTCAGGACAGTTTGAACACTGAAGCTTTCTTT.

The chain uses TRBV30 and TRBJ2-2; 12 bases align to TRBD2. This CDR3 is built from 14 residues. CDR1 and CDR2 from the germline V gene are GTSNPN and SVGIG (reference sequence). V was pared by 3 bases and J by 7 bases, with 3 bases of the junction left unmatched. CDR3 DNA sequence: TGTGCCTGGAGCTTGGGACTAGCGGGCGGGGAGCTGTTTTTT. This sequence encodes CAWSLGLAGGELFF.

The chain employs TRBV20-1 and TRBJ1-1; possibly TRBD1 for D (5 bases). The germline gives CDR1 DFQATT, CDR2 SNEGSKA (reference sequence). The CDR3 runs 11 residues. Trimming cost V 7 bases and J 1 base, with 7 bases left between them. The CDR3 DNA is TGCAGTGAGGGGCAGAACACTGAAGCTTTCTTT. Translated: CSEGQNTEAFF.

The genes are TRBV11-2 and TRBJ1-2; D is uncertain. Germline values: CDR1 SGHAT, CDR2 FQNNGV. CDR3 length: 13 amino acids. The V end was cut by 5 bases, the J end by 8 bases, with 15 bases between. The CDR3 coding sequence is TGTGCCAGCAGCCTAAAAATCTCGAGGGGCTACACCTTC. Translating it yields CASSLKISRGYTF.

The J gene is TRBJ2-7, the V gene TRBV6-5; the match to TRBD1 covers 9 bases. The V gene end was trimmed by 0 bases and the J gene end by 4 bases; junction bases not matched to a gene: 1. This CDR3 has 14 amino acids. CDR1 is MNHEY, CDR2 SVGAGI, per germline. Here the CDR3 DNA reads TGTGCCAGCAGTTACTCGGACAGGGGTTACGAGCAGTACTTC. It is translated as CASSYSDRGYEQYF.

The CDR3 nucleotides read TGTGCCAGCAGTAGACAGAGTGGAAACACCATATATTTT. This encodes CASSRQSGNTIYF. The chain recombines TRBV6-5 with TRBJ1-3; the D gene is possibly TRBD1 (5 bases). The CDR3 runs 13 residues. From germline, CDR1 is MNHEY and CDR2 SVGAGI. Trimming took 5 bases from V and 3 from J, leaving 8 bases between them.

The rearrangement uses TRBV7-9 and TRBJ2-7; no clear D gene. The V gene's germline CDR1 is SEHNR and CDR2 FQNEAQ (reference sequence). V lost 5 bases, J lost 7 bases, and 12 bases lay in between. This CDR3 is 12 amino acids long. CDR3: CASSAPSGEQYF. The DNA for the CDR3 is TGTGCCAGCAGCGCCCCTTCGGGTGAGCAGTACTTC.

The rearrangement links TRBV6-1 to TRBJ2-2; D not certain. Germline assignment: CDR1 MNHNS and CDR2 SASEGT. V lost 3 bases, J lost 4 bases, and 15 bases lay in between. This CDR3 is 16 amino acids long. The CDR3 DNA follows: TGTGCCAGCAGTGAGGCGACCCCAAGGTCCACCGGGGAGCTGTTTTTT. Amino acid sequence: CASSEATPRSTGELFF.

This clone was detected only once. The chain has TRBV19 and TRBJ1-4; 8 nucleotides align to TRBD1. The J segment lost 6 bases and the V segment lost 4 bases, leaving 4 bases of the junction unmatched. This CDR3 has 14 residues. The germline gives CDR1 LNHDA, CDR2 SQIVND (reference sequence). The CDR3 loop is CASSRQGRDEKLFF. CDR3 sequence (DNA): TGTGCCAGTAGTAGACAGGGGAGGGATGAAAAACTGTTTTTT.

The rearrangement joins TRBV7-9 to TRBJ1-2; 9 nucleotides agree with TRBD1. Trimming took 7 bases from V and 8 from J; bases not matched to a gene: 14. This CDR3 has 15 amino acids. The V gene's germline CDR1 is SEHNR and CDR2 FQNEAQ (reference sequence). CDR3 sequence reads: CASNSGTGGVLGYTF. In nucleotides, the CDR3 is TGTGCCAGCAACTCCGGAACAGGGGGCGTTCTAGGCTACACCTTC.

DNA for the CDR3: TGTGCCAGCTCAGCAACAGGGAATTATGGCTACACCTTC. Its protein product is CASSATGNYGYTF. The chain joins TRBV18 to TRBJ1-2; D is possibly TRBD1 (6 bases). This CDR3 spans 13 amino acids. Looked up from germline, CDR1 is KGHSH and CDR2 is LQKENI. V was pared by 5 bases and J by 5 bases, with 12 bases between. The whole variable domain, remainder taken from reference TRBV18 and TRBJ1-2, is NAGVMQNPRHLVRRRGQEARLRCSPMKGHSHVYWYRQLPEEGLKFMVYLQKENIIDESGMPKERFSAEFPKEGPSILRIQQVVRGDSAAYFCASSATGNYGYTFGSGTRLTVV.

This clone was found once. The chain carries TRBV6-5 and TRBJ1-1, with D perhaps TRBD1 (5 bases). V lost 7 bases and J lost 5, with 14 bases in between. Germline CDR1 is MNHEY and CDR2 is SVGAGI. This CDR3 contains 13 residues. The CDR3 region is CASTRGGVTEAFF. The CDR3 DNA follows: TGTGCCAGCACCCGGGGGGGGGTGACTGAAGCTTTCTTT.

The chain has TRBV4-3 and TRBJ1-5; tentatively, D is TRBD1 (5 bases). Deletions cut 1 base from V and 11 bases from J, with 15 bases between. CDR3 length: 14 amino acids. CDR1 and CDR2 from the germline V gene are LGHNA and YSLEER. For the CDR3, the DNA is TGCGCCAGCAGCCAAGGGCAGGGTGTAGGGTCCCAGCATTTT. As protein: CASSQGQGVGSQHF.

The rearrangement links TRBV19 to TRBJ1-5; tentatively, D is TRBD1 (6 bases). Trimming cost V 10 bases and J 0 bases, with 13 bases left between them. This CDR3 has 14 residues. Looked up from germline, CDR1 is LNHDA and CDR2 is SQIVND (reference sequence). Written as DNA, the CDR3 is TGTGCCACTCAGGGGTTGGATAGCAATCAGCCCCAGCATTTT. It specifies CATQGLDSNQPQHF. Supplemented by reference TRBV19 and TRBJ1-5, the full variable domain reads DGGITQSPKYLFRKEGQNVTLSCEQNLNHDAMYWYRQDPGQGLRLIYYSQIVNDFQKGDIAEGYSVSREKKESFPLTVTSAQKNPTAFYLCATQGLDSNQPQHFGDGTRLSIL.